The 25 T cell receptor beta chains below all came from one sample that was sequenced in a study of blood T cell repertoires in COVID-19. TCRdb keeps only in-frame clones here, not all; method: immunoSEQ multiplex PCR. Among around 110,000 clones listed, roughly 90% were seen once. Sequenced: peripheral blood. All receptors come from a man in his forties with active or convalescent COVID-19.

V usage is TRBV19 and J usage is TRBJ2-1; 11 bases match TRBD2. The germline V gene encodes CDR1 LNHDA and CDR2 SQIVND (reference sequence). The CDR3 extends over 17 amino acids. With V trimmed by 5 bases and J by 9 bases, 15 bases remained unmatched. The CDR3 DNA reads as TGTGCCAGTAGTTCCCTAGCGGGAGGCCCTCTTTACGGTGAGCAGTTCTTC. Its translation is CASSSLAGGPLYGEQFF. The full variable domain, rest sourced from reference TRBV19 and TRBJ2-1, is DGGITQSPKYLFRKEGQNVTLSCEQNLNHDAMYWYRQDPGQGLRLIYYSQIVNDFQKGDIAEGYSVSREKKESFPLTVTSAQKNPTAFYLCASSSLAGGPLYGEQFFGPGTRLTVL.

The chain links TRBV19 to TRBJ2-7; D not resolved. V dropped 4 bases and J dropped 3 bases, with 19 bases sitting between them. This CDR3 has 16 residues. CDR1 and CDR2 from the germline V gene are LNHDA and SQIVND (reference sequence). CDR3 residues: CASSSLASGKGYEQYF. The DNA for the CDR3 is TGTGCCAGTAGTAGCCTTGCCTCGGGTAAAGGCTACGAGCAGTACTTC.

The gene calls are TRBV28 and TRBJ2-1; D is possibly TRBD2 (5 bases). This CDR3 is 16 amino acids long. V shed 2 bases and J shed 4 bases, with 15 bases lying between them. The germline gives CDR1 MDHEN, CDR2 SYDVKM. In nucleotides, the CDR3 is TGTGCCAGCAGTTTAATAGCCGGGGATCCTTACAATGAGCAGTTCTTC. Residues: CASSLIAGDPYNEQFF.

The chain has TRBV15 and TRBJ1-4; D may be TRBD1 (6 bases). The ends were cut back, 5 bases at V and 8 bases at J, with 21 bases in the middle. This CDR3 spans 16 amino acids. Looked up from germline, CDR1 is LNHNV and CDR2 is YYDKDF (reference sequence). The CDR3 protein is CATSGFDRTPGEKLFF. CDR3 nucleotide sequence: TGTGCCACCAGCGGATTCGACAGGACACCGGGGGAAAAACTGTTTTTT.

The rearrangement links TRBV28 to TRBJ1-2, with 10 bases matching TRBD1. Trimming at V came to 4 bases and at J to 8 bases, leaving 7 bases not matched to a gene. The CDR3 is 14 residues long. In germline, CDR1 is MDHEN, CDR2 SYDVKM. In DNA, the CDR3 is TGTGCCAGCAGTTCCCTGGGGACAGGGGAGGGCTACACCTTC. This codes for CASSSLGTGEGYTF.

This sequence joins TRBV9 and TRBJ2-7; 12 bases match TRBD2. CDR3 length: 23 residues. After removal of 0 bases from V and 4 bases from J, the junction contained 26 bases not matched to a gene. CDR1 and CDR2 from the germline V gene are SGDLS and YYNGEE. CDR3 sequence reads: CASSVGTSGMSQVGGNPTYEQYF. The CDR3 DNA reads as TGTGCCAGCAGCGTAGGGACTAGCGGGATGAGTCAGGTTGGGGGCAACCCGACTTACGAGCAGTACTTC.

The chain recombines TRBV7-2 with TRBJ2-5, with 10 nucleotides matching TRBD2. The V and J ends lost 7 bases and 5 bases, in that order; junction bases with no gene match: 10. Looked up from germline, CDR1 is SGHTA and CDR2 is FQGNSA. CDR3 length: 15 amino acids. The CDR3 DNA follows: TGTGCCAGCACCGTAGCGGGAGGAGTGTCGGAGACCCAGTACTTC. Translated: CASTVAGGVSETQYF. Variable domain in full (rest from reference TRBV7-2 and TRBJ2-5): GAGVSQSPSNKVTEKGKDVELRCDPISGHTALYWYRQSLGQGLEFLIYFQGNSAPDKSGLPSDRFSAERTGGSVSTLTIQRTQQEDSAVYLCASTVAGGVSETQYFGPGTRLLVL.

The gene calls are TRBV7-9 and TRBJ1-2; 8 bases line up with TRBD1. This CDR3 is built from 14 residues. Germline loops: CDR1 SEHNR, CDR2 FQNEAQ (reference sequence). The V and J ends lost 5 bases and 7 bases, in that order; junction bases with no gene match: 9. The CDR3 DNA follows: TGTGCCAGCAGCCAACAGGGGGACTTCTCTGGCTACACCTTC. Protein sequence: CASSQQGDFSGYTF.

V is TRBV30 and J is TRBJ1-2; tentatively, D is TRBD1 (6 bases). The germline CDR1 and CDR2 sequences are GTSNPN and SVGIG (reference sequence). This CDR3 comprises 13 residues. Trimming cost V 2 bases and J 4 bases, with 11 bases left between them. The CDR3, as DNA: TGTGCCTGGAGTTCTACAGGGCCCTATGGCTACACCTTC. Translation gives CAWSSTGPYGYTF. Using reference TRBV30 and TRBJ1-2 for the parts outside the CDR3, the full variable domain is SQTIHQWPATLVQPVGSPLSLECTVEGTSNPNLYWYRQAAGRGLQLLFYSVGIGQISSEVPQNLSASRPQDRQFILSSKKLLLSDSGFYLCAWSSTGPYGYTFGSGTRLTVV.

The chain is built from TRBV29-1 and TRBJ2-3; no clear D gene. V shed 4 bases and J shed 5 bases, with 34 bases lying between them. The CDR3 sequence is 20 residues long. The germline V gene has CDR1 SQVTM and CDR2 ANQGSEA. CDR3 protein: CSVVFLSGGVRPVRLDTQYF. The CDR3 nucleotides read TGCAGCGTTGTTTTTCTTTCCGGTGGCGTGAGGCCGGTCCGTTTAGATACGCAGTATTTT.

The J gene is TRBJ1-1, the V gene TRBV7-2; maybe TRBD1 (5 bases). Trimming stripped 1 base from V and 1 base from J, with 7 bases between. Per germline, CDR1 SGHTA and CDR2 FQGNSA. The CDR3 has 14 amino acids. The CDR3 coding sequence is TGTGCCAGCAGCTTAGTGGGGGGGAACACTGAAGCTTTCTTT. Its translation is CASSLVGGNTEAFF.

V is TRBV28 and J is TRBJ1-2, with D possibly being TRBD1 (6 bases). Germline values: CDR1 MDHEN, CDR2 SYDVKM. The V gene lost 3 bases and the J gene lost 4 bases, with 12 bases spanning the gap. The CDR3 runs 14 residues. CDR3 region: CASSFLGGSYGYTF. The CDR3, as DNA: TGTGCCAGCAGTTTTTTAGGGGGTTCCTATGGCTACACCTTC.

The chain uses TRBV30 and TRBJ1-1; D ambiguous. Germline V CDR1 and CDR2: GTSNPN, SVGIG (reference sequence). Between the trimmed V and J ends, which lost 3 bases and 1 base, there was a span of 9 bases. The CDR3 totals 13 residues. In nucleotides, the CDR3 is TGTGCCTGGAGGTCCCAAGCGAACACTGAAGCTTTCTTT. Amino acid sequence: CAWRSQANTEAFF.

This chain joins TRBV6-5 and TRBJ2-2; 8 bases align to TRBD2. The ends lost 7 bases at V and 1 base at J; junction bases unmatched: 5. The CDR3 loop spans 15 amino acids. CDR1 is MNHEY and CDR2 is SVGAGI in the germline V gene. For the CDR3, the DNA is TGTGCCAGCAAGCGGGGGCCCGAGAACACCGGGGAGCTGTTTTTT. Protein: CASKRGPENTGELFF.

The chain uses TRBV28 and TRBJ1-1, with D uncertain. The CDR3 is 11 residues long. Trimming shortened V by 5 bases and J by 11 bases, and 12 bases separated the two germline ends. Germline-derived CDR1 and CDR2 are MDHEN and SYDVKM. CDR3 DNA: TGTGCCAGCAGTCTTATGGCGGGGGCTTTCTTT. Its protein product is CASSLMAGAFF.

V is TRBV18 and J is TRBJ1-1; D is possibly TRBD1 (6 bases). Trimming cost V 0 bases and J 1 base, with 9 bases left between them. The CDR3 length is 15 residues. Germline V gene lookup returns CDR1 KGHSH and CDR2 LQKENI. The CDR3 is CASSPPAGANTEAFF. CDR3 coding DNA: TGTGCCAGCTCACCACCGGCAGGGGCGAACACTGAAGCTTTCTTT. Complete variable domain (other parts from reference TRBV18 and TRBJ1-1): NAGVMQNPRHLVRRRGQEARLRCSPMKGHSHVYWYRQLPEEGLKFMVYLQKENIIDESGMPKERFSAEFPKEGPSILRIQQVVRGDSAAYFCASSPPAGANTEAFFGQGTRLTVV.

The V gene is TRBV30, the J gene TRBJ2-5, with TRBD2 matching 8 bases. CDR3 length: 14 amino acids. Germline lookup yields CDR1 GTSNPN and CDR2 SVGIG (reference sequence). The J segment lost 2 bases and the V segment lost 2 bases, leaving 4 bases of the junction unmatched. DNA of the CDR3: TGTGCCTGGAGTCTGACTAGCGCTCAAGAGACCCAGTACTTC. This codes for CAWSLTSAQETQYF.

The gene calls are TRBV2 and TRBJ1-5; TRBD1 matches at 7 bases. CDR1 and CDR2 from the germline V gene are SNHLY and FYNNEI. The CDR3 has 15 residues. V was clipped by 8 bases and J by 1 base; unmatched bases: 8. CDR3 sequence: CASHTGAGSNQPQHF. In nucleotides, the CDR3 is TGTGCCAGCCATACAGGGGCAGGGAGCAATCAGCCCCAGCATTTT.

A single count supports this clone. This rearrangement joins TRBV3-1 (or the pseudogene TRBV3-2) to TRBJ1-1, with D perhaps matching TRBD1 (6 bases). The germline V gene has CDR1 LGHDT and CDR2 YNNKEL (reference sequence). Trimming left V 7 bases short and J 7 bases short, with 13 bases between. The CDR3 is 12 amino acids. The CDR3 sequence is CASTITGREAFF. CDR3 DNA sequence: TGTGCCAGCACTATAACAGGGCGTGAAGCTTTCTTT.

This chain joins TRBV7-2 and TRBJ2-7, with TRBD1 identical over 9 bases. This CDR3 region has 16 residues. With V trimmed by 0 bases and J by 2 bases, 5 bases remained unmatched. Per the germline V gene, CDR1 is SGHTA and CDR2 is FQGNSA. In DNA, the CDR3 is TGTGCCAGCAGCTTAGCGACCGGGACAGGGACCTACGAGCAGTACTTC. Translated, it gives CASSLATGTGTYEQYF.

This sequence joins TRBV5-1 and TRBJ2-1; no clear D gene. Looked up from germline, CDR1 is SGHRS and CDR2 is YFSETQ. The V end was cut by 0 bases, the J end by 9 bases, with 7 bases between. This CDR3 is built from 12 residues. The CDR3 DNA sequence: TGCGCCAGCAGCTTGGCCACGGGTGAGCAGTTCTTC. Its protein product is CASSLATGEQFF.

The CDR3 DNA reads TGTGCCAGCAGCTTAGGGAGTACCTACGAGCAGTACTTC. Translated, it gives CASSLGSTYEQYF. V gene TRBV5-8 combines with J gene TRBJ2-7; weak D call: TRBD2 (5 bases). Looked up from germline, CDR1 is SGHTS and CDR2 is YDEGEE. This CDR3 is 13 amino acids long. Trimming shortened V by 2 bases and J by 2 bases, and 8 bases separated the two germline ends.

J is TRBJ2-2 and V is TRBV5-1, with 8 positions matching TRBD1. J gave up 0 bases and V 4 bases, and 5 bases lay outside the gene matches. The germline V gene encodes CDR1 SGHRS and CDR2 YFSETQ. The CDR3 runs 16 residues. CDR3 in DNA: TGCGCCAGCAGCCAGGGGGCGAATACGAACACCGGGGAGCTGTTTTTT. It yields the protein CASSQGANTNTGELFF.

The chain recombines TRBV19 with TRBJ2-7; 8 nucleotides line up with TRBD1. CDR1 is LNHDA and CDR2 is SQIVND in the germline V gene (reference sequence). V was clipped by 5 bases and J by 7 bases; unmatched bases: 13. This CDR3 has 15 residues. The CDR3 loop is CASSARQGWAEEQYF. The CDR3 DNA reads TGTGCCAGTAGTGCCCGACAGGGGTGGGCAGAAGAGCAGTACTTC.

CDR3 DNA sequence: TGCGCCAGCAGCTTCAACAAAGACGAGCAGTACTTC. Translating gives CASSFNKDEQYF. This chain connects TRBV5-1 to TRBJ2-7; unclear D gene. The CDR3 extends over 12 amino acids. Deletions cut 2 bases from V and 5 bases from J, with 8 bases between. Germline lookup yields CDR1 SGHRS and CDR2 YFSETQ.